This TCR beta chain stems from a study of blood T cells in healthy people across ages. Study outcomes and limitations: Since the PBMCs were unsorted, naive and antigen-experienced cells could not be conclusively compared.

From germline, CDR1 is SGHTA and CDR2 FQGTGA. V was shortened by 5 bases and J by 0 bases, with 12 bases between the two germline ends. The CDR3 sequence is 15 residues long. With a J-beta primer mix and a sample-barcoded 5' primer, a second PCR ran about 6 to 11 cycles. Tags on each cDNA molecule came from a template-switch adaptor with 12 random nucleotides. TCRdb reprocessed the 5' RACE reads via MiXCR and lists one record per CDR3 protein. Found here are some 780,000 distinct CDR3 sequences, roughly three fifths of them singletons; the top ten hold under 30%. As regards this clonotype: Its target is unknown.

This receptor was obtained from a man aged 35-49 years in good health. Material for sequencing was blood. The chain uses TRBV7-3 and TRBJ2-3; a possible D gene is TRBD1 (6 bases). In nucleotides, the CDR3 is TGTGCCAGCAGCCGAACAGGGCCTAGCACAGATACGCAGTATTTT. Residues: CASSRTGPSTDTQYF. The full variable domain, its missing parts supplied by reference TRBV7-3 and TRBJ2-3, is GAGVSQTPSNKVTEKGKYVELRCDPISGHTALYWYRQSLGQGPEFLIYFQGTGAADDSGLPNDRFFAVRPEGSVSTLKIQRTERGDSAVYLCASSRTGPSTDTQYFGPGTRLTVL.